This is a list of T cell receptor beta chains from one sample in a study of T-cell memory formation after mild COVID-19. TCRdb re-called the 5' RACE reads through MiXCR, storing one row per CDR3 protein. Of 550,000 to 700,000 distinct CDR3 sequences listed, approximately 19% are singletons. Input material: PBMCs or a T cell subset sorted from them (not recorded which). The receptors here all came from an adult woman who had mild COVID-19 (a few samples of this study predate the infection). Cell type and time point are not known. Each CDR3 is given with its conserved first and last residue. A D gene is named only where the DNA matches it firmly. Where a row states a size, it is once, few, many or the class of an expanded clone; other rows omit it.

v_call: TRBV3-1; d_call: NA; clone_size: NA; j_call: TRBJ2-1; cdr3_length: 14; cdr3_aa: CASSQEPPGSEQFF; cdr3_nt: TGTGCCAGCAGCCAAGAACCGCCCGGATCGGAGCAGTTCTTC
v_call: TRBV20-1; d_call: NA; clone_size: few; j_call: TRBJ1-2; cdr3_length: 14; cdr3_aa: CSARDPEGNYGYTF; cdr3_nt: TGCAGTGCTAGAGATCCGGAAGGCAACTATGGCTACACCTTC
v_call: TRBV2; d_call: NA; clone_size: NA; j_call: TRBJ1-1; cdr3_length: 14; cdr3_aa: CASSEGRTYAEAFF; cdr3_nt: TGTGCCAGCAGTGAAGGGCGGACGTACGCTGAAGCTTTCTTT
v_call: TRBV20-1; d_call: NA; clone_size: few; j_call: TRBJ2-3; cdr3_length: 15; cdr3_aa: CSARNRTASTDTQYF; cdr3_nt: TGCAGTGCCCGAAACCGGACGGCTAGCACAGATACGCAGTATTTT
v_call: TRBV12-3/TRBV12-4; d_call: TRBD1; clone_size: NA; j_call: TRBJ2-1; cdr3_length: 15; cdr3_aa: CASSSGTVKMGEQFF; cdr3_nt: TGTGCCAGCAGCTCCGGGACAGTAAAAATGGGTGAGCAGTTCTTC
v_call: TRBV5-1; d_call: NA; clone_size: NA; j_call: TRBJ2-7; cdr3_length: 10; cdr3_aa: CASRLNEQYF; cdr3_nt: TGCGCCAGCAGACTGAACGAGCAGTACTTC
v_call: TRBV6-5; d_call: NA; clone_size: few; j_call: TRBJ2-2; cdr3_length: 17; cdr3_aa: CASSYSAQASNTGELFF; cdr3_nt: TGTGCCAGCAGTTACTCGGCTCAGGCATCGAACACCGGGGAGCTGTTTTTT
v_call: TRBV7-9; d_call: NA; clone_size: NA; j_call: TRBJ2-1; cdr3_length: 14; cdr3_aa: CASSLNPSINEQFF; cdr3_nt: TGTGCCAGCAGCTTGAACCCATCCATCAATGAGCAGTTCTTC
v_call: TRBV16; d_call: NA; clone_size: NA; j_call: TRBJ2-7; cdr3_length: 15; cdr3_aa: CASSYHPASSYEQYF; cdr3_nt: TGTGCCAGCAGCTATCATCCCGCAAGCTCCTACGAGCAGTACTTC
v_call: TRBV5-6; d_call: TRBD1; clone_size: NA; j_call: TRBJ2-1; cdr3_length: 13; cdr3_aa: CATSDREAYEQFF; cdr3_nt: TGTGCCACCTCTGACAGGGAAGCATATGAGCAGTTCTTC
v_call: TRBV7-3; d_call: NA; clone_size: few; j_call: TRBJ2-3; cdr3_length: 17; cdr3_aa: CASSPNPAGNRPDTQYF; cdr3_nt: TGTGCCAGCAGCCCAAATCCCGCCGGAAACAGACCAGATACGCAGTATTTT
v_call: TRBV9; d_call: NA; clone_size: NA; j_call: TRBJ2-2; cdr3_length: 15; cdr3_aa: CASSVELPNTGELFF; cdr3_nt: TGTGCCAGCAGCGTAGAGCTACCTAACACCGGGGAGCTGTTTTTT
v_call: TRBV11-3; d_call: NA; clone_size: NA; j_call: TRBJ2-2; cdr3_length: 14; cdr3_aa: CASSSIMNTGELFF; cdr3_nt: TGTGCCAGCAGCTCTATTATGAACACCGGGGAGCTGTTTTTT
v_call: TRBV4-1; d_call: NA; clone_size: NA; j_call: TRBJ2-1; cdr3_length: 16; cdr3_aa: CASSQPGRPGQVEQFF; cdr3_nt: TGCGCCAGCAGCCAACCGGGACGCCCCGGCCAGGTTGAGCAGTTCTTC
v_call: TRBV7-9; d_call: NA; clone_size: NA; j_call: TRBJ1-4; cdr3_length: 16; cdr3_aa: CASSFLVSERNEKLFF; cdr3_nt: TGTGCCAGCAGCTTTTTGGTGTCGGAGAGAAATGAAAAACTGTTTTTT
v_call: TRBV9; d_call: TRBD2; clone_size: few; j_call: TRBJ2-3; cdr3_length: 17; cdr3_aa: CASSVAQLAGDADTQYF; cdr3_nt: TGTGCCAGCAGCGTAGCCCAACTAGCGGGAGATGCAGATACGCAGTATTTT
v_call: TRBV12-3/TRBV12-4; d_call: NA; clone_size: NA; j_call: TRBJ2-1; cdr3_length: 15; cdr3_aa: CASSPFQGLYNEQFF; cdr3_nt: TGTGCCAGCAGTCCATTCCAGGGACTCTACAATGAGCAGTTCTTC
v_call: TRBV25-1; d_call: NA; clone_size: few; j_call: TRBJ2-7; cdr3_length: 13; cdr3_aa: CASSGGGSGEQYF; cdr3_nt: TGTGCCAGCAGTGGGGGCGGGTCCGGCGAGCAGTACTTC
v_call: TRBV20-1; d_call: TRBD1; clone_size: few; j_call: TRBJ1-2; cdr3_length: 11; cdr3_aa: CSPWTGNGYTF; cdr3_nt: TGCAGCCCCTGGACAGGGAATGGCTACACCTTC
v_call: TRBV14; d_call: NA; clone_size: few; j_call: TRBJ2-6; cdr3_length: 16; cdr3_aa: CASSPGAGEGANVLTF; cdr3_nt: TGTGCCAGCAGCCCCGGGGCAGGGGAAGGGGCCAACGTCCTGACTTTC